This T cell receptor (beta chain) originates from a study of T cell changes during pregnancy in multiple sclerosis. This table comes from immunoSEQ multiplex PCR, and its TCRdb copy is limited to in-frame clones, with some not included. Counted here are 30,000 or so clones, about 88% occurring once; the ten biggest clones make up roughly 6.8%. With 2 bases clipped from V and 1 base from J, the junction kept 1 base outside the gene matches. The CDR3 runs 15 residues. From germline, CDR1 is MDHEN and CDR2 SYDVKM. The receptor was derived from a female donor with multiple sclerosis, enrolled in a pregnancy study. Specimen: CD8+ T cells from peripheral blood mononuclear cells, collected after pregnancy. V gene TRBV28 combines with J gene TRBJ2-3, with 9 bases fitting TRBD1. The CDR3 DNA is TGTGCCAGCAGTTTAAGGACAGGGGGCACAGATACGCAGTATTTT. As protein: CASSLRTGGTDTQYF.